The 15 T cell receptor beta chains presented below share a single source sample, sequenced in a study of blood T cells in healthy people across ages. The authors ran a second PCR of about 6 to 11 cycles using a sample-barcoded 5' primer and a J-beta primer mix. From the 5' RACE reads, TCRdb called clonotypes with MiXCR, one entry per CDR3 protein. This table has 660,000 or so distinct CDR3 sequences, around three fifths appearing once. The specimen sequenced was blood. These TCRs come from a man in his sixties in good health.

This clonotype has more than one count but fewer than ten. This chain links TRBV29-1 with TRBJ1-2; D possibly corresponds to TRBD1 (6 bases). The CDR3 runs 13 residues. The V gene lost 5 bases and the J gene lost 0 bases, with 10 bases spanning the gap. The V gene's germline CDR1 is SQVTM and CDR2 ANQGSEA. CDR3 residues: CSVSRDTNYGYTF. CDR3 in DNA: TGCAGCGTTTCCCGGGACACTAACTATGGCTACACCTTC.

This clonotype was detected a few times. The chain joins TRBV28 to TRBJ2-5; D not resolved. V lost 4 bases, J lost 2 bases, and 5 bases lay in between. The germline gives CDR1 MDHEN, CDR2 SYDVKM. The CDR3 has 12 residues. CDR3 sequence (DNA): TGTGCCAGCAGTTCCAAGCAAGAGACCCAGTACTTC. Translating gives CASSSKQETQYF.

As to this clonotype: Compared with germline, one end of the junction differs, possibly owing to a read error. This chain uses TRBV28 with TRBJ1-2; 8 positions agree with TRBD1. Germline assignment: CDR1 MDHEN and CDR2 SYDVKM. The CDR3 runs to 14 residues. CDR3 in amino acids: CANSYRGFDYGYTF. The CDR3 nucleotides read TGTGCCAACAGTTACAGGGGGTTTGACTATGGCTACACCTTC.

V usage is TRBV10-3 and J usage is TRBJ1-6; D is uncertain. The CDR3 has 14 residues. The germline V and J ends were trimmed by 5 bases and 6 bases, with 11 bases remaining between them. The germline V gene encodes CDR1 ENHRY and CDR2 SYGVKD. Written as DNA, the CDR3 is TGTGCCATCAGTAAACAAGAATCTAATTCACCCCTCCACTTT. Protein product: CAISKQESNSPLHF.

This clonotype appeared many times. CDR3 sequence: CASSEALELPTQYF. The CDR3 nucleotides read TGTGCCAGCAGTGAAGCGCTCGAGCTTCCTACGCAGTATTTT. The chain carries TRBV2 and TRBJ2-3; D gene uncertain. Germline loops: CDR1 SNHLY, CDR2 FYNNEI. This CDR3 comprises 14 residues. Trimming took off 0 bases at V and 8 bases at J, with 12 bases between the two ends. The full variable domain, rest sourced from reference TRBV2 and TRBJ2-3, is EPEVTQTPSHQVTQMGQEVILRCVPISNHLYFYWYRQILGQKVEFLVSFYNNEISEKSEIFDDQFSVERPDGSNFTLKIRSTKLEDSAMYFCASSEALELPTQYFGPGTRLTVL.

This sequence joins TRBV11-1 and TRBJ2-5, with D perhaps matching TRBD1 (5 bases). CDR1 SGHAT and CDR2 FQDESV come from the germline V gene (reference sequence). Trimming shortened V by 2 bases and J by 6 bases, and 13 bases separated the two germline ends. The CDR3 extends over 14 amino acids. In DNA form, the CDR3 reads TGTGCCAGCAGCTTAAAAGGGGCTGAGAAGACCCAGTACTTC. Protein product: CASSLKGAEKTQYF.

The genes are TRBV7-8 and TRBJ2-5, with 9 bases that match TRBD1. The V and J ends lost 5 bases and 3 bases, in that order; junction bases with no gene match: 4. The length of the CDR3 is 14 residues. Per germline, CDR1 SGHVS and CDR2 FQNEAQ. In DNA, the CDR3 is TGTGCCAGCAGCAACCGGGACAGGGAAGAGACCCAGTACTTC. It is translated as CASSNRDREETQYF.

The rearrangement links TRBV6-1 to TRBJ2-1; D tentatively fits TRBD1 or TRBD2 (6 bases each). Trimming pared 1 base from V and 4 bases from J, leaving 11 bases between. CDR3 length: 15 amino acids. Per germline, CDR1 MNHNS and CDR2 SASEGT. The CDR3 is CASSEDGGRYNEQFF. CDR3 sequence (DNA): TGTGCCAGCAGTGAAGACGGGGGCCGGTACAATGAGCAGTTCTTC.

The rearrangement links TRBV5-6 to TRBJ1-2, with D possibly matching TRBD1 (6 bases). The CDR3 spans 16 residues. The V gene lost 4 bases and the J gene lost 3 bases, with 19 bases spanning the gap. Per the germline V gene, CDR1 is SGHDT and CDR2 is YYEEEE. This CDR3 reads CASSENGGRGDYGYTF. The CDR3 DNA sequence: TGTGCCAGCAGCGAGAACGGGGGCCGCGGGGACTATGGCTACACCTTC.

CDR3 in amino acids: CASSERSGGTTGELFF. The CDR3 nucleotides read TGTGCCAGCAGTGAACGTAGCGGGGGAACCACCGGGGAGCTGTTTTTT. This rearrangement joins TRBV2 to TRBJ2-2, with TRBD2 identical over 9 bases. The V and J ends lost 2 bases and 4 bases, in that order; junction bases with no gene match: 5. This CDR3 is 16 amino acids long. Germline CDR1 reads SNHLY; CDR2 reads FYNNEI.

The gene calls are TRBV3-1 and TRBJ2-5; the match to TRBD1 covers 9 bases. The CDR3 loop spans 18 amino acids. Per germline, CDR1 LGHDT and CDR2 YNNKEL (reference sequence). Losses at the gene ends were 5 bases for V and 5 bases for J; bases not matched to a gene: 18. CDR3: CASSTGQGWSSGSETQYF. CDR3 DNA: TGTGCCAGCAGCACGGGACAGGGATGGAGTAGCGGATCCGAGACCCAGTACTTC.

This clonotype was observed a handful of times. This chain uses TRBV18 with TRBJ2-6, with D perhaps matching TRBD2 (6 bases). The V end was cut by 3 bases, the J end by 3 bases, with 12 bases between. CDR1 is KGHSH, CDR2 LQKENI, per germline. The CDR3 length is 16 residues. CDR3 residues: CASSPRGGSGANVLTF. The CDR3 nucleotides are TGTGCCAGCTCACCTCGGGGAGGTAGTGGGGCCAACGTCCTGACTTTC.

This sequence joins TRBV7-9 and TRBJ1-1; a possible D gene is TRBD1 (6 bases). The CDR3 loop spans 14 amino acids. The V end was cut by 4 bases, the J end by 0 bases, with 9 bases between. CDR1 SEHNR and CDR2 FQNEAQ come from the germline V gene (reference sequence). The CDR3 coding sequence is TGTGCCAGCAGCTGGGAGGGGGTGAACACTGAAGCTTTCTTT. Encoded protein: CASSWEGVNTEAFF. Based on the CDR3 plus reference TRBV7-9 and TRBJ1-1, the full variable domain is DTGVSQNPRHKITKRGQNVTFRCDPISEHNRLYWYRQTLGQGPEFLTYFQNEAQLEKSRLLSDRFSAERPKGSFSTLEIQRTEQGDSAMYLCASSWEGVNTEAFFGQGTRLTVV.

In DNA form, the CDR3 reads TGCAGCGTTGAAGTCTTCCAGGGCAAGGCTTTCTTT. Protein product: CSVEVFQGKAFF. This chain joins TRBV29-1 and TRBJ1-1, with D possibly matching TRBD1 (5 bases). Germline V gene sequence: CDR1 SQVTM, CDR2 ANQGSEA. The length of the CDR3 is 12 residues. V was trimmed by 1 base and J by 11 bases, leaving 14 bases between them.

CDR3 bases: TGTGCCAGCAGCTTTGGTGCAGGAAGCGCTGAAGCTTTCTTT. Translated, it gives CASSFGAGSAEAFF. The chain is built from TRBV7-9 and TRBJ1-1; D not resolved. Germline V CDR1 and CDR2: SEHNR, FQNEAQ (reference sequence). The CDR3 has 14 amino acids. With 3 bases removed from V and 6 bases from J, the gap between germline ends came to 14 bases.